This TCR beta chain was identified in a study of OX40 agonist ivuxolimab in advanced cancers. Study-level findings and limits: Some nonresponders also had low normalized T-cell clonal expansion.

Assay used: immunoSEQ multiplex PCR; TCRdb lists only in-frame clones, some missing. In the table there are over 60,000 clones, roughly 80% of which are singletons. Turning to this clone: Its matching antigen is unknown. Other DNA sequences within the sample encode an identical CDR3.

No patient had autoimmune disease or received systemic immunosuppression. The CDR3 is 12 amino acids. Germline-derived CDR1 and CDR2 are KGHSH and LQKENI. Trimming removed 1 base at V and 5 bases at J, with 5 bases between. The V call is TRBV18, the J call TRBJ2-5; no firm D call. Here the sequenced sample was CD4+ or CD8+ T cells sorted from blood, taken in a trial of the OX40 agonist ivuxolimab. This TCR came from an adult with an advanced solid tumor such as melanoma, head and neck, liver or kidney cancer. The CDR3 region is CASSPRLETQYF. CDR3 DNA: TGTGCCAGCTCACCACGGCTGGAGACCCAGTACTTC.